This is a list of T cell receptor beta chains from one sample in a study of neurological immune-mediated disorders. TCRdb used MiXCR to reprocess the 5' RACE reads, holding one entry per CDR3 protein. The sample shows tens of thousands of distinct CDR3 sequences, almost 7.5% of them seen only once. Sequences were obtained from PBMCs. These receptors all come from a woman aged 40 to 50 in good health. Both conserved end residues are part of each CDR3. A D gene is named only where the DNA matches it firmly. Some rows mark clone size as missing; the rest say once, few, many or name a class of expanded clone.

V: TRBV27; length: 15; J: TRBJ1-3; size: many; D: NA; DNA: TGTGCCAGCAGTCTTGGACAGTCCTCTGGAAACACCATATATTTT; CDR3: CASSLGQSSGNTIYF
V: TRBV5-1; length: 15; J: TRBJ2-7; size: many; D: TRBD1; DNA: TGCGCCAGCAGCTTAGAGGACAGGGTCGTTGGGGAGCAGTACTTC; CDR3: CASSLEDRVVGEQYF
V: TRBV10-3; length: 13; J: TRBJ2-5; size: many; D: NA; DNA: TGTGCCACGAAAATGGCGGGGAGGGAGACCCAGTACTTC; CDR3: CATKMAGRETQYF
V: TRBV5-6; length: 14; J: TRBJ1-4; size: many; D: NA; DNA: TGTGCCAGCAGCTTTTCCAGGGGTTATGAAAAACTGTTTTTT; CDR3: CASSFSRGYEKLFF
V: TRBV12-3/TRBV12-4; length: 16; J: TRBJ1-3; size: many; D: NA; DNA: TGTGCCAGCAGACCCCGATCTGGACGCCGCGAGGACACCATATATTTT; CDR3: CASRPRSGRREDTIYF
V: TRBV5-5; length: 12; J: TRBJ1-1; size: many; D: NA; DNA: TGTGCCAGCAGCCGGCGGGGATTTGAAGCTTTCTTT; CDR3: CASSRRGFEAFF
V: TRBV10-3; length: 14; J: TRBJ1-2; size: many; D: NA; DNA: TGTGCCATCAGTGAGACTTATCGACAGACGGGCTACACCTTC; CDR3: CAISETYRQTGYTF
V: TRBV24-1; length: 14; J: TRBJ2-1; size: many; D: NA; DNA: TGTGCCACCAGTGGAAAGGGAGTTTACAATGAGCAGTTCTTC; CDR3: CATSGKGVYNEQFF
V: TRBV20-1; length: 14; J: TRBJ1-5; size: many; D: NA; DNA: TGCAGTGTCAGTCGGCAGGGTAGCAATCAGCCCCAGCATTTT; CDR3: CSVSRQGSNQPQHF
V: TRBV28; length: 15; J: TRBJ1-5; size: many; D: NA; DNA: TGTGCCAGCAGTTTCGTAGACGGAGAGTATCAGCCCCAGCATTTT; CDR3: CASSFVDGEYQPQHF
V: TRBV25-1; length: 12; J: TRBJ1-1; size: large; D: NA; DNA: TGTGCCAGCAGGATGACAGACACTGAAGCTTTCTTT; CDR3: CASRMTDTEAFF
V: TRBV5-6; length: 13; J: TRBJ2-7; size: many; D: NA; DNA: TGTGCCAGCAGCTTCGGGTCCACCTACGAGCAGTACTTC; CDR3: CASSFGSTYEQYF
V: TRBV5-1; length: 13; J: TRBJ2-3; size: many; D: TRBD2; DNA: TGCGCCAGCGGGGGAGCGGGGAAAGATACGCAGTATTTT; CDR3: CASGGAGKDTQYF
V: TRBV2; length: 16; J: TRBJ2-7; size: many; D: NA; DNA: TGTGCCAGCAGGCCCTCGGGACGGCCTAGCTCCTACGAGCAGTACTTC; CDR3: CASRPSGRPSSYEQYF
V: TRBV24-1; length: 15; J: TRBJ2-3; size: many; D: TRBD1; DNA: TGTGCCACCAGGGGGACAGGGGCCGCCACAGATACGCAGTATTTT; CDR3: CATRGTGAATDTQYF
V: TRBV4-3; length: 15; J: TRBJ2-1; size: many; D: TRBD2; DNA: TGCGCCAGCAGCCGCGGGGGGATCTCATACAATGAGCAGTTCTTC; CDR3: CASSRGGISYNEQFF
V: TRBV28; length: 13; J: TRBJ2-1; size: many; D: NA; DNA: TGTGCCAGCAGGTACGACTACGCCAATGAGCAGTTCTTC; CDR3: CASRYDYANEQFF
V: TRBV7-2; length: 14; J: TRBJ2-2; size: many; D: NA; DNA: TGTGCCAGCAGCTTATGGCGGAACACCGGGGAGCTGTTTTTT; CDR3: CASSLWRNTGELFF
V: TRBV7-2; length: 16; J: TRBJ2-1; size: many; D: TRBD1; DNA: TGTGCCAGCAAAGCCCAGACAGGGGGCGTCTACAATGAGCAGTTCTTC; CDR3: CASKAQTGGVYNEQFF
V: TRBV6-5; length: 11; J: TRBJ1-5; size: many; D: NA; DNA: TGTGCCAGCGGGTACTCGGGGCCCCAGCATTTT; CDR3: CASGYSGPQHF
V: TRBV5-1; length: 14; J: TRBJ1-2; size: many; D: NA; DNA: TGCGCCAGCAGCTCGAACAGGGTTGTGAATGGCTACACCTTC; CDR3: CASSSNRVVNGYTF
V: TRBV7-2; length: 15; J: TRBJ2-1; size: many; D: TRBD1; DNA: TGTGCCAGCAGCCCAGAGGACAGGGCGTTCGGTGAGCAGTTCTTC; CDR3: CASSPEDRAFGEQFF
V: TRBV2; length: 13; J: TRBJ1-2; size: many; D: TRBD1; DNA: TGTGCCAGCAGTGAAAGCGACAGGGGTGGCTACACCTTC; CDR3: CASSESDRGGYTF
V: TRBV10-2; length: 15; J: TRBJ2-2; size: NA; D: NA; DNA: TGCGCCAGCAGTGAGTACTGGGTCAACACCGGGGAGCTGTTTTTT; CDR3: CASSEYWVNTGELFF
V: TRBV28; length: 14; J: TRBJ2-1; size: many; D: TRBD2; DNA: TGTGCCAGCATAGCGGGAGGTGCCTACAATGAGCAGTTCTTC; CDR3: CASIAGGAYNEQFF
V: TRBV5-6; length: 15; J: TRBJ1-2; size: many; D: NA; DNA: TGTGCCAGCAGCTGGGGATACGACTCTAACTATGGCTACACCTTC; CDR3: CASSWGYDSNYGYTF
V: TRBV7-3; length: 13; J: TRBJ1-1; size: many; D: NA; DNA: TGTGCCAGCAGCCGACAGGCGTACACTGAAGCTTTCTTT; CDR3: CASSRQAYTEAFF
V: TRBV20-1; length: 13; J: TRBJ2-7; size: many; D: NA; DNA: TGCAGTGCTAGAACCCAGGGTTCGGACGAGCAGTACTTC; CDR3: CSARTQGSDEQYF
V: TRBV4-1; length: 16; J: TRBJ1-2; size: many; D: NA; DNA: TGCGCCAGCAGCCAGGACCACGGGCGGACTAACTATGGCTACACCTTC; CDR3: CASSQDHGRTNYGYTF
V: TRBV13; length: 13; J: TRBJ2-1; size: many; D: NA; DNA: TGTGCCAGCAGTCTGGGCGGTAAAAATGAGCAGTTCTTC; CDR3: CASSLGGKNEQFF
V: TRBV5-1; length: 17; J: TRBJ1-6; size: many; D: NA; DNA: TGCGCCAGCAGCTTGGATCTGGGCGGTAGATCAGATTCACCCCTCCACTTT; CDR3: CASSLDLGGRSDSPLHF
V: TRBV3-1; length: 15; J: TRBJ1-3; size: many; D: TRBD1; DNA: TGTGCCAGCAGCCCCAGGGGGCAGTCTGGAAACACCATATATTTT; CDR3: CASSPRGQSGNTIYF
V: TRBV12-3/TRBV12-4; length: 19; J: TRBJ1-1; size: many; D: TRBD1; DNA: TGTGCCAGCAGGCCCACAATTGCTTCAGGGGGCCGGCCCGGTCTTGAAGCTTTCTTT; CDR3: CASRPTIASGGRPGLEAFF
V: TRBV24-1; length: 13; J: TRBJ2-2; size: NA; D: NA; DNA: TGTGCCACCAGTGACCACCCCGTCGGGGAGCTGTTTTTT; CDR3: CATSDHPVGELFF
V: TRBV9; length: 15; J: TRBJ2-1; size: many; D: NA; DNA: TGTGCCAGCAGCGTAGTCGGTTCCTCCTACAATGAGCAGTTCTTC; CDR3: CASSVVGSSYNEQFF
V: TRBV19; length: 13; J: TRBJ2-1; size: many; D: NA; DNA: TGTGCCAGTAGTATAGGCAGTCTGGCGGAGCAGTTCTTC; CDR3: CASSIGSLAEQFF
V: TRBV12-3/TRBV12-4; length: 16; J: TRBJ1-6; size: many; D: TRBD1; DNA: TGTGCCAGCAGTTTAAGGACAGGGGATTATAATTCACCCCTCCACTTT; CDR3: CASSLRTGDYNSPLHF
V: TRBV28; length: 16; J: TRBJ2-2; size: many; D: NA; DNA: TGTGCCAGCAGTCCCGCTAGAGGGGGAGGCACCGGGGAGCTGTTTTTT; CDR3: CASSPARGGGTGELFF
V: TRBV19; length: 13; J: TRBJ1-1; size: many; D: NA; DNA: TGTGCCAGTAGTAGCCCAGCGTACCTCGAAGCTTTCTTT; CDR3: CASSSPAYLEAFF
V: TRBV5-1; length: 16; J: TRBJ2-1; size: NA; D: NA; DNA: TGCGCCAGCAGCTTGATGCACTCCAGCTCCTACAATGAGCAGTTCTTC; CDR3: CASSLMHSSSYNEQFF
V: TRBV20-1; length: 11; J: TRBJ1-1; size: NA; D: NA; DNA: TGCAGTGCTCGTGTATACACTGAAGCTTTCTTT; CDR3: CSARVYTEAFF
V: TRBV29-1; length: 13; J: TRBJ2-7; size: NA; D: NA; DNA: TGCAGCGTTGGCCGACTCGGGGGCTACGAGCAGTACTTC; CDR3: CSVGRLGGYEQYF
V: TRBV5-1; length: 17; J: TRBJ2-3; size: many; D: TRBD2; DNA: TGCGCCAGCAGCTTCGGACTAGCGGAAACTAGCACAGATACGCAGTATTTT; CDR3: CASSFGLAETSTDTQYF
V: TRBV5-1; length: 14; J: TRBJ1-5; size: many; D: TRBD1; DNA: TGCGCCAGCAGCGAGGGGGCAATCAATCAGCCCCAGCATTTT; CDR3: CASSEGAINQPQHF
V: TRBV5-1; length: 14; J: TRBJ2-5; size: many; D: NA; DNA: TGCGCCAGCAGCCCAGGCCTCGGAGGGGAGACCCAGTACTTC; CDR3: CASSPGLGGETQYF
V: TRBV2; length: 13; J: TRBJ2-1; size: many; D: TRBD2; DNA: TGTGCCAGCGGGACTAGCGGGAGGTATGAGCAGTTCTTC; CDR3: CASGTSGRYEQFF
V: TRBV7-8; length: 16; J: TRBJ2-1; size: NA; D: TRBD2; DNA: TGTGCCAGCAGACGTAAGCGGGAGGGCCTCTACAATGAGCAGTTCTTC; CDR3: CASRRKREGLYNEQFF
V: TRBV9; length: 14; J: TRBJ2-3; size: many; D: TRBD2; DNA: TGTGCCAGCAGCCCGGCTAGCGGGGCAGATACGCAGTATTTT; CDR3: CASSPASGADTQYF
V: TRBV2; length: 14; J: TRBJ1-3; size: many; D: TRBD1; DNA: TGTGCCAGCGCTAACAGGGGAGGTGGAAACACCATATATTTT; CDR3: CASANRGGGNTIYF
V: TRBV7-2; length: 16; J: TRBJ2-1; size: many; D: TRBD2; DNA: TGTGCCAGCAGCTTAGTACTAGCGGGGCCCGGCGATGAGCAGTTCTTC; CDR3: CASSLVLAGPGDEQFF